The present T cell receptor (beta chain) was sequenced within a study of circulating tumor DNA in untreated peripheral T-cell lymphoma (dated by TCRdb to about 2021). What the research found in general, with its limitations: Tumor-specific clonotypes turned up in 75% to 80% of patients, identified from about 90% of baseline tissues and from about 70% of baseline serum samples.

From cysteine to phenylalanine, the CDR3 is 15 amino acids long. Of all the DNA, just the CDR3 is kept, 45 bases in frame from base 1. From V the trimming removes 5 bases and from J it removes 2 bases, while the gene matches leave 6 bases of the junction unaccounted for. CDR1 and CDR2 are drawn from the germline V gene: SGHNT, YENEEA. To find tumor-specific TCR clonotypes, researchers sequenced baseline tumor tissue that had been collected prior to treatment. The study used next-generation sequencing of T-cell receptor sequences to monitor peripheral T-cell lymphoma patients receiving frontline treatment on a trial. Preparation of the library involved the immunoSEQ multiplex PCR assay. Imported from immuneACCESS, the table was reduced by TCRdb to in-frame sequences with V and J called. These copies leave out some clones; in studies compared against another copy, an unresolved V gene accounts for under half, and the cause of the remainder is not known. In all, the sample holds thousands of clones, and around four fifths of those were seen once. Just over 2% of the sample is in the top ten clones.

Notes on this clone: It has no known antigen specificity. Nothing much larger sits one base from this clone, and base qualities are not available.

The chain joins TRBV11-3 to TRBJ2-3; TRBD2 agrees with 8 junctional bases. The sample was tumor tissue. The TCR was taken from a human donor with peripheral T-cell lymphoma. The CDR3 region: CASSLFGLATDTQYF. The nucleotides read TGTGCCAGCAGCCTCTTCGGACTAGCCACAGATACGCAGTATTTT.